This entry features one T cell receptor beta chain sequence. The V end lost 3 bases, the J end lost 8 bases, and 13 bases lay between the germline ends. The CDR3 spans 13 residues. Germline CDR1 reads SEHNR; CDR2 reads FQNEAQ (reference sequence). From the reads, TCRdb called clonotypes with MiXCR, one entry per CDR3 protein. Counted here are roughly 760,000 distinct CDR3 sequences, about a third occurring once; the ten biggest clones make up under 3%. The entry originates in a study of T cell repertoires in cytomegalovirus infection. Sequenced: PBMCs. The V and J genes are TRBV7-9 and TRBJ1-2, with D unresolved. The origin of this receptor is a human donor in good health (CMV status not recorded). Some clones in this sample may be carry-over from other donors' samples. DNA of the CDR3: TGTGCCAGCAGCTTTTCGGGGTTTGGGGGCTACACCTTC. Translating it yields CASSFSGFGGYTF.